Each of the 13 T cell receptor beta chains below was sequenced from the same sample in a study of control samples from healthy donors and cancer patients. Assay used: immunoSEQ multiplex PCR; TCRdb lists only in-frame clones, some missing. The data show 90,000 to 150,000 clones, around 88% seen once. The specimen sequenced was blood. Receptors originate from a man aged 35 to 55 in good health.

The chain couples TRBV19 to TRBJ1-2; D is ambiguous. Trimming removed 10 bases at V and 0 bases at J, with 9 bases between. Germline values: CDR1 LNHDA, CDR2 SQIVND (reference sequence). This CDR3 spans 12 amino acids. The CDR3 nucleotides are TGTGCCACTCAGAGATCTAACTATGGCTACACCTTC. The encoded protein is CATQRSNYGYTF.

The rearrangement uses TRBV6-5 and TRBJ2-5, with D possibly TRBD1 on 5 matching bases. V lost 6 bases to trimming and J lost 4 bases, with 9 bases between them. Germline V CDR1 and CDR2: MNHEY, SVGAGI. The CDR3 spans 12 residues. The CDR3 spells CASRSGLETQYF. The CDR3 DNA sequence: TGTGCCAGCAGATCAGGGTTAGAGACCCAGTACTTC.

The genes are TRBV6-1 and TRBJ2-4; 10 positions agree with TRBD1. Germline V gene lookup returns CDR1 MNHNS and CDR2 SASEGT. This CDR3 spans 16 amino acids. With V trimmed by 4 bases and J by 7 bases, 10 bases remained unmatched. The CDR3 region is CASSVSDRGSRNIQYF. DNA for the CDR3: TGTGCCAGCAGTGTTTCGGACAGGGGGAGTAGGAACATTCAGTACTTC.

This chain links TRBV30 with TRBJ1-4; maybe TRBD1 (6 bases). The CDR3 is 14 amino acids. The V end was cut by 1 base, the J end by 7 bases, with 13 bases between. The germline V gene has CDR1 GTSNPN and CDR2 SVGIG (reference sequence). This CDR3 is CAWSEGGPGEKLFF. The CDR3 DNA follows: TGTGCCTGGAGTGAGGGGGGGCCGGGTGAAAAACTGTTTTTT.

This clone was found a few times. In nucleotides, the CDR3 is TGTGCCAGCAGTGAAGCTATTAGCGGGGGGGCCTTCGGTGAGACCCAGTACTTC. This sequence encodes CASSEAISGGAFGETQYF. The V call is TRBV6-1, the J call TRBJ2-5, with 11 nucleotides matching TRBD2. Germline-derived CDR1 and CDR2 are MNHNS and SASEGT. The V gene end was trimmed by 0 bases and the J gene end by 5 bases; junction bases not matched to a gene: 11. The CDR3 totals 18 residues.

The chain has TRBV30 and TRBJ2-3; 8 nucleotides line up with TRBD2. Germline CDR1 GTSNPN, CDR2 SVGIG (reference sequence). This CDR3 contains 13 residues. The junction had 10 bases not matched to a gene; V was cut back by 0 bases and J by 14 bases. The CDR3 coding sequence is TGTGCCTGGAGTGTGGGACGGGGGGGTCGGCGGTATTTT. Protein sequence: CAWSVGRGGRRYF.

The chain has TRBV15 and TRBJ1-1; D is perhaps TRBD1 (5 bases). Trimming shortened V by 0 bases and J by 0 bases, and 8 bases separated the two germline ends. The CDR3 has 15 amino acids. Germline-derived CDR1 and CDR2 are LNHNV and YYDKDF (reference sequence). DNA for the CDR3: TGTGCCACCAGCAGAGATTGGGGGGTGAACACTGAAGCTTTCTTT. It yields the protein CATSRDWGVNTEAFF.

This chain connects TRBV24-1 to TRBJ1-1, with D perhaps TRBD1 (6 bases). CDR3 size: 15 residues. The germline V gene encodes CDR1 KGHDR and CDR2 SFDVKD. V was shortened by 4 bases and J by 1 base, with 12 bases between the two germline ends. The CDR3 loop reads CATSDPPGQNTEAFF. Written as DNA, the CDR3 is TGTGCCACCAGTGACCCTCCGGGACAGAACACTGAAGCTTTCTTT.

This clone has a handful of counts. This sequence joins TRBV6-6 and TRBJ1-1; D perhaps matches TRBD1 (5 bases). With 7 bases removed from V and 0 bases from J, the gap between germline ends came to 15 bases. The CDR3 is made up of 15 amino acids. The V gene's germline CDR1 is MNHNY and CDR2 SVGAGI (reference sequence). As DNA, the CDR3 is TGTGCCAGCATTGAGACAGCCTTACTGAACACTGAAGCTTTCTTT. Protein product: CASIETALLNTEAFF.

The CDR3 DNA is TGTGCCAGCAGCCACCTCTTTAACACCGGGGAGCTGTTTTTT. Translating it yields CASSHLFNTGELFF. This rearrangement joins TRBV4-2 to TRBJ2-2; unclear D gene. This CDR3 region has 14 residues. The germline gives CDR1 LGHNA, CDR2 YNFKEQ. The V end was cut by 3 bases, the J end by 2 bases, with 7 bases between.

The CDR3 DNA reads as TGTGCCAGCAGTGACCGGGACAGGGCTCTCGAGCAGTACTTC. Translated: CASSDRDRALEQYF. The gene calls are TRBV6-6 and TRBJ2-7, with 9 bases fitting TRBD1. This CDR3 has 14 amino acids. Trimming removed 5 bases from V and 6 bases from J; junction bases left unmatched: 8. Germline V gene lookup returns CDR1 MNHNY and CDR2 SVGAGI (reference sequence).

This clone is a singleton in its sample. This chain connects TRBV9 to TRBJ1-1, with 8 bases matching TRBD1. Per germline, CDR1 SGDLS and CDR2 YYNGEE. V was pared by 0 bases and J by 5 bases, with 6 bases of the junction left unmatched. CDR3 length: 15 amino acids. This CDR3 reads CASSVGSGGSTEAFF. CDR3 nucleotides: TGTGCCAGCAGCGTAGGTTCAGGGGGCAGTACTGAAGCTTTCTTT. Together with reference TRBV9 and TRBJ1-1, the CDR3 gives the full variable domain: DSGVTQTPKHLITATGQRVTLRCSPRSGDLSVYWYQQSLDQGLQFLIQYYNGEERAKGNILERFSAQQFPDLHSELNLSSLELGDSALYFCASSVGSGGSTEAFFGQGTRLTVV.

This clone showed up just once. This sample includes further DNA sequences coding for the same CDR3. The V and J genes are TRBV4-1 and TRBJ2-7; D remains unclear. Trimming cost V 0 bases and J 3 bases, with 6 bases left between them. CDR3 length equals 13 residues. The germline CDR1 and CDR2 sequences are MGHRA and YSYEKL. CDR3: CASSQDRGYEQYF. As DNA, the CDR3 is TGCGCCAGCAGCCAAGATCGCGGCTACGAGCAGTACTTC.